Listed here is a single TCR beta chain. This entry belongs to a study of blood T cell repertoires in COVID-19. Study information: Material from acute and convalescent COVID-19 was sourced from the United States, Italy and Spain. The analysed material was cDNA or gDNA that came from T cells, B-cell-depleted T cells, or PBMCs.

TCRdb keeps only in-frame clones here, not all; method: immunoSEQ multiplex PCR. The profile covers about 300,000 clones, with about 83% appearing a single time and around 1.5% taken by the ten largest. With 2 bases clipped from V and 0 bases from J, the junction kept 4 bases outside the gene matches. CDR1 and CDR2 (germline): LGHNA, YNFKEQ. The CDR3 runs 17 residues. The clonotype comes from a woman in her 50s with acute or convalescent COVID-19. What was sequenced was peripheral blood. This chain connects TRBV4-2 to TRBJ2-1, with 10 bases matching TRBD2. The CDR3 region has the DNA TGTGCCAGCAGCCAACGTAGCGGGGGGAGCTCCTACAATGAGCAGTTCTTC. This gives the protein CASSQRSGGSSYNEQFF.